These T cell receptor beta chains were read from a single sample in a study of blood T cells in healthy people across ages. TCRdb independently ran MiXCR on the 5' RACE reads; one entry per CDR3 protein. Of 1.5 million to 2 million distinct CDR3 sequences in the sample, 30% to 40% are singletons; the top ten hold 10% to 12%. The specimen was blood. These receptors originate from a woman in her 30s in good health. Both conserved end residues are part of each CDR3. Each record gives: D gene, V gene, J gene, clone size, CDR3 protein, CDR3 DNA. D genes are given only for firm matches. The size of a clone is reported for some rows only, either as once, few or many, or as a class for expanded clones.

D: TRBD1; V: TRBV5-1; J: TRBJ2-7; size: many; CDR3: CASRTGTGGGEQYF; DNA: TGCGCCAGCCGAACCGGGACAGGGGGCGGCGAGCAGTACTTC
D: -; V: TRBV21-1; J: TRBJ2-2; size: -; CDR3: CASSKTPAGTGELFF; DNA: TGTGCCAGCAGCAAAACCCCGGCAGGCACCGGGGAGCTGTTTTTT
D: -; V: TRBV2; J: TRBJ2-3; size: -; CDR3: CASTLTSRGTDTQYF; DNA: TGTGCCAGCACCTTGACTAGTAGGGGCACAGATACGCAGTATTTT
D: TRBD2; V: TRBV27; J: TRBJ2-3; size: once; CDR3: CASSPTSGGTLGWQYF; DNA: TGTGCCAGCAGTCCTACTAGCGGGGGGACTCTAGGGTGGCAGTATTTT
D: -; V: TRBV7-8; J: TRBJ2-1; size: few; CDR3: CASSLVVLAEYNEQFF; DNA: TGTGCCAGCAGCTTAGTTGTCCTAGCAGAATACAATGAGCAGTTCTTC
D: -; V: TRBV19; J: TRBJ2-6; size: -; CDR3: CASSSGDEGVGANVLTF; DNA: TGTGCCAGTAGTTCGGGGGACGAGGGTGTCGGGGCCAACGTCCTGACTTTC
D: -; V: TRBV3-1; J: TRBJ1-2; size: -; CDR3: CASSLPGNYTF; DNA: TGTGCCAGCAGCCTGCCCGGGAACTACACCTTC
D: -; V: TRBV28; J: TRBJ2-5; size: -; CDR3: CASSPRPGSQEAQYF; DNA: TGTGCCAGCAGTCCCCGGCCGGGGAGCCAAGAGGCCCAGTACTTC
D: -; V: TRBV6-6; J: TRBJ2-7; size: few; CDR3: CASRPRQTSSYEQYF; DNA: TGTGCCAGCAGGCCGAGACAGACCAGCTCCTACGAGCAGTACTTC
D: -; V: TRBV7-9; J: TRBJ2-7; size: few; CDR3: CASSLSVGTEQYF; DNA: TGTGCCAGCAGCCTCAGCGTGGGGACCGAGCAGTACTTC
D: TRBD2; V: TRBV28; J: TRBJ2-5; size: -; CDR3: CASSFFVGGYQETQHF; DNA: TGTGCCAGCAGTTTTTTCGTGGGAGGGTACCAAGAGACCCAGCACTTC
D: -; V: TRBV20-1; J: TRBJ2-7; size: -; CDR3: CSASEDAPYEQYF; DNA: TGCAGTGCTTCCGAGGACGCCCCCTACGAGCAGTACTTC
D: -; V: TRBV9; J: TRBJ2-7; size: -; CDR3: CASSVQGDASEQYF; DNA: TGTGCCAGCAGCGTACAAGGGGATGCGTCCGAGCAGTACTTC
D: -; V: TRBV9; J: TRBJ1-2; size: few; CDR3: CASSVEAFSNYGYTF; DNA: TGTGCCAGCAGCGTAGAGGCATTTTCTAACTATGGCTACACCTTC
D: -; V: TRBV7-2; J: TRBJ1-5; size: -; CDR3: CASSLSMGVKGNQPQHF; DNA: TGTGCCAGCAGCTTATCTATGGGGGTAAAAGGCAATCAGCCCCAGCATTTT
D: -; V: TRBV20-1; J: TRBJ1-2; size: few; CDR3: CSARDPRGLFYGYTF; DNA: TGCAGTGCTAGGGACCCCCGCGGACTCTTCTATGGCTACACCTTC
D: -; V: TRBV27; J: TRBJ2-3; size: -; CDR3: CASRLLARRGTDTQYF; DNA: TGTGCCAGCAGACTTCTCGCTAGGAGGGGGACAGATACGCAGTATTTT
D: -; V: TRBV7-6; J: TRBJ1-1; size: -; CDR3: CASSLTAAANTEAFF; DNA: TGTGCCAGCAGCTTGACGGCTGCGGCAAACACTGAAGCTTTCTTT
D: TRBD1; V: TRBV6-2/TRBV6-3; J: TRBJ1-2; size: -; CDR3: CASRSGQGFGYTF; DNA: TGTGCCAGCAGATCGGGACAGGGTTTTGGCTACACCTTC
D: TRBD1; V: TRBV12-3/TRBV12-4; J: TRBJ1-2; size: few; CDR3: CASSSQGALNYGYTF; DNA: TGTGCCAGCAGTTCCCAGGGGGCGCTAAACTATGGCTACACCTTC